The 6 T cell receptor beta chains presented below share a single source sample, sequenced in a study of T cell changes during pregnancy in multiple sclerosis. Clones were read by immunoSEQ multiplex PCR, and TCRdb kept only the in-frame ones, dropping some. The table records about 40,000 clones, about 92% of them present only once. This specimen was CD8+ T cells from peripheral blood mononuclear cells, taken in the third trimester of pregnancy. Receptors were obtained from a female donor with multiple sclerosis, enrolled in a pregnancy study.

This chain joins TRBV6-1 and TRBJ1-6; D is possibly TRBD1 (5 bases). Germline lookup yields CDR1 MNHNS and CDR2 SASEGT. The length of the CDR3 is 15 residues. With 5 bases removed from V and 5 bases from J, the gap between germline ends came to 13 bases. The DNA of the CDR3 is TGTGCCAGCAGTCACAACACAGGAGATAATTCACCCCTCCACTTT. Its protein product is CASSHNTGDNSPLHF.

In nucleotides, the CDR3 is TGTGCCAGCAGCTCCTGGGACAGGGAGGCTTCACCCCTCCACTTT. This sequence encodes CASSSWDREASPLHF. The chain employs TRBV7-2 and TRBJ1-6; 9 nucleotides line up with TRBD1. Germline-derived CDR1 and CDR2 are SGHTA and FQGNSA. The length of the CDR3 is 15 residues. V lost 4 bases, J lost 9 bases, and 7 bases stayed unmatched.

On this clone: A junction end diverges from the germline sequence, so it may reflect a read error. The chain links TRBV7-7 to TRBJ2-1; TRBD1 matches 9 bases. Looked up from germline, CDR1 is SSHAT and CDR2 is FNYEAQ (reference sequence). CDR3 length: 21 amino acids. CDR3 in DNA: TGTGCTAGCAGCAAGTACCCAGGGGTGGGGACAGGGACTTTCTCCTACAATGAGCAGTTCTTC. Residues: CASSKYPGVGTGTFSYNEQFF.

The V and J genes are TRBV7-8 and TRBJ2-3; 9 nucleotides align to TRBD1. Per germline, CDR1 SGHVS and CDR2 FQNEAQ. The J segment lost 6 bases and the V segment lost 5 bases, leaving 6 bases of the junction unmatched. The CDR3 loop spans 14 amino acids. CDR3 DNA sequence: TGTGCCAGCAGCACAGGGGGCCGCTGGGATACGCAGTATTTT. Translation gives CASSTGGRWDTQYF.

The chain joins TRBV9 to TRBJ2-3; D may be TRBD2 (7 bases). V was clipped by 0 bases and J by 5 bases, with 13 bases between them. This CDR3 is 15 amino acids long. Per germline, CDR1 SGDLS and CDR2 YYNGEE. The CDR3 coding sequence is TGTGCCAGCAGCGTAGAAGGGGGGGCGGGAGATACGCAGTATTTT. This encodes CASSVEGGAGDTQYF.

The chain combines TRBV19 with TRBJ2-7, with 9 bases matching TRBD2. The CDR3 runs 13 residues. The V segment lost 6 bases and the J segment 6 bases; nucleotides outside the gene matches: 6. CDR1 is LNHDA, CDR2 SQIVND, per germline (reference sequence). CDR3 DNA: TGTGCCAGTAGGGGACTAGCTGGGGCCGAGCAGTACTTC. Its protein product is CASRGLAGAEQYF.